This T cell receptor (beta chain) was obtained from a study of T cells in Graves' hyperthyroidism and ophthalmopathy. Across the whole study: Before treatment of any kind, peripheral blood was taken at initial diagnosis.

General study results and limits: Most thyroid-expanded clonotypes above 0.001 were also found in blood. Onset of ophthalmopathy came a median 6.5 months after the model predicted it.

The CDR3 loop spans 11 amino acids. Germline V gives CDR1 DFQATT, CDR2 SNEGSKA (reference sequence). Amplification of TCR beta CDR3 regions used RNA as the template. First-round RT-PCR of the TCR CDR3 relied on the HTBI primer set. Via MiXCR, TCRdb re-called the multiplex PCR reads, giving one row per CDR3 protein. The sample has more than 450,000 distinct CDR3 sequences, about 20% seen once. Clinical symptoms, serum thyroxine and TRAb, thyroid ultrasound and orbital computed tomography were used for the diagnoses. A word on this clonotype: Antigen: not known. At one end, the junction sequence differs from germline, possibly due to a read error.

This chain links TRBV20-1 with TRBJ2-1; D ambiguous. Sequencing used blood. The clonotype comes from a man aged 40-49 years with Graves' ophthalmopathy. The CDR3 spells CSADGYNEQLF. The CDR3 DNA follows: TGCAGTGCCGACGGGTACAATGAGCAGCTCTTC.